This T cell receptor (beta chain) was recorded in a study of T cells after yellow fever vaccination. Notes on this clonotype: Its matching antigen is unknown.

The V and J ends lost 3 bases and 6 bases, in that order; junction bases with no gene match: 8. The CDR3 has 15 residues. Germline V lookup: CDR1 DFQATT, CDR2 SNEGSKA (reference sequence). Via MiXCR, TCRdb re-called the 5' RACE reads, giving one row per CDR3 protein. The profile shows about 360,000 distinct CDR3 sequences, about 6% of them singletons. Broader study findings: Booster samples showed a return of most primary-vaccination clones (around 96% CD4, 85% to 90% CD8).

This specimen was PBMCs, taken 5 days after the yellow fever booster vaccination. The rearrangement uses TRBV20-1 and TRBJ2-7; 13 bases agree with TRBD2. This receptor was taken from a man aged 25 to 40 who received the YFV17D yellow fever vaccine. CDR3 in amino acids: CSASPTGLAGIEQYF. CDR3 DNA sequence: TGCAGTGCTAGTCCAACGGGACTAGCGGGAATCGAGCAGTACTTC.